The sequence of this TCR beta chain was determined in a study of T-cell memory formation after mild COVID-19. Study-wide context: TCR clusters showed largely donor specificity.

Study findings and constraints: A subset of responding clones appeared in pre-infection memory, suggesting cross-reactive memory joined. Clones that got smaller from day 15 to 85 had even CD4/CD8, while clones growing later tipped toward CD4+.

TCRdb reanalysed the 5' RACE reads using MiXCR and keeps one entry per CDR3 protein. The sample has approximately 260,000 distinct CDR3 sequences; approximately 19% are singletons. For this clonotype: The antigen remains unidentified.

The CDR3 totals 13 residues. Trimming removed 4 bases from V and 0 bases from J; junction bases left unmatched: 0. CDR1 and CDR2 from the germline V gene are MNHEY and SVGEGT. This TCR came from a man aged 18-30 years who had mild COVID-19 (a few samples of this study predate the infection). Cell type and time point are not known. Sequencing was performed on PBMCs or a T cell subset sorted from them (not recorded which). The chain links TRBV6-2 or TRBV6-3 to TRBJ2-7, with 7 bases matching TRBD2. As DNA, the CDR3 is TGTGCCAGCAGTTGGACTAGCTCCTACGAGCAGTACGTC. Its translation: CASSWTSSYEQYV.